The rows below give T cell receptor beta chains drawn from one sample of a study of blood T cell repertoires in COVID-19. This table comes from immunoSEQ multiplex PCR, and its TCRdb copy is limited to in-frame clones, with some not included. The sample holds about 200,000 clones; 80% to 90% are singletons and the top ten take 3.8%. Specimen: PBMCs or T cells enriched from blood (not recorded which). The origin of the receptors is a woman aged 35 to 49 with acute COVID-19. Both conserved end residues are part of each CDR3. The D gene is left open where the match is weak. Size tells how often a clone was seen (once, few, many) or the class of an expanded clone, and some rows leave it out.

NA,NA,TRBJ2-3,TRBV15,TGTGCCACCAGTACGGGATTAGGTACAGATACGCAGTATTTT,CATSTGLGTDTQYF
NA,TRBD2,TRBJ2-3,TRBV5-1,TGCGCCAGCAGCTTGGAACTAGCGGGCAGCACAGATACGCAGTATTTT,CASSLELAGSTDTQYF
NA,NA,TRBJ2-1,TRBV29-1,TGCAGCGTTGAATCGACGACACATATATTGCAGTTCTTC,CSVESTTHILQFF
once,NA,TRBJ2-5,TRBV5-1,TGCGCCAGCAGCCCCGAGAGGCGAAGAGAGACCCAGTACTTC,CASSPERRRETQYF
NA,NA,TRBJ1-1,TRBV4-1,TGCGCCAGCAGCCAAGTTGCGGGACGAAAACCGAACACTGAAGCTTTCTTT,CASSQVAGRKPNTEAFF
NA,NA,TRBJ2-6,TRBV5-1,TGCGCCAGCAGCTTTGCGGGGACTGGGGCCAACGTCCTGACTTTC,CASSFAGTGANVLTF
few,TRBD1,TRBJ1-2,TRBV25-1,TGTGCCAGCAGTGGTATTGAGGGACAGGGACAGTATGGCTACACCTTC,CASSGIEGQGQYGYTF
few,NA,TRBJ2-7,TRBV30,TGTGCCTGGAGTGACAAGCGCTACGAGCAGTACTTC,CAWSDKRYEQYF
NA,TRBD1,TRBJ1-1,TRBV5-6,TGTGCCAGCAGTTCGCAGGGGGAGAACACTGAAGCTTTCTTT,CASSSQGENTEAFF
NA,NA,TRBJ1-2,TRBV24-1,TGTGCCACCAGTGATCCCAGGGATCGGCTCTATGGCTACACCTTC,CATSDPRDRLYGYTF
few,TRBD1,TRBJ2-2,TRBV9,TGTGCCAGCAGCATCCGGGACAGGGTAACCGGGGAGCTGTTTTTT,CASSIRDRVTGELFF
NA,NA,TRBJ2-2,TRBV9,TGTGCCAGCCTACCAGGGGACACCGGGGAGCTGTTTTTT,CASLPGDTGELFF
NA,TRBD1,TRBJ2-5,TRBV19,TGTGCCAGTAGTCCCCAGGGGGCCCTTAGGGACCAGTACTTC,CASSPQGALRDQYF
NA,NA,TRBJ1-1,TRBV19,TGTGCCAGTAGCATCTCCAGGGATGTTTATGGAGCTTTCTTT,CASSISRDVYGAFF
NA,TRBD2,TRBJ2-3,TRBV18,TGTGCCAGCTCACCAGGGACTAGCGGGACCGCAGATACGCAGTATTTT,CASSPGTSGTADTQYF
NA,NA,TRBJ1-1,TRBV27,TGTGCCAGCAGTCCGTCCCTGCAGGGGACTGAAGCTTTCTTT,CASSPSLQGTEAFF
NA,NA,TRBJ1-2,TRBV28,TGTGCCAGCAGTTTAAGGGGTCGAGGCTACACCTTC,CASSLRGRGYTF
few,TRBD2,TRBJ2-7,TRBV2,TGTGCCAGCAGTGAGGGCGGGAGGCCCCCCTACGAGCAGTACTTC,CASSEGGRPPYEQYF
NA,TRBD1,TRBJ2-7,TRBV2,TGTGCCAGCAGTGTGAACAGGGGGCTCTACGAGCAGTACTTC,CASSVNRGLYEQYF
NA,NA,TRBJ2-2,TRBV15,TGTGCCACCAGCAGAGATGAGGGCCCGAACACCGGGGAGCTGTTTTTT,CATSRDEGPNTGELFF
NA,NA,TRBJ1-5,TRBV28,TGTGCCAGCAGTTTACGAAAACGGACGGGGCAGGGGAGCCTTATTTTGGGTCAGCCCCAGCATTTT,CASSLRKRTGQGSLILGQPQHF
NA,NA,TRBJ1-1,TRBV25-1,TGTGCCAGCTCCCGCACGGCGAGGGACACTGAAGCTTTCTTT,CASSRTARDTEAFF
NA,TRBD1,TRBJ2-7,TRBV6-5,TGTGCCAGCAGTTACTCTAGACAGGGGGCTGGCGAGCAGTACTTC,CASSYSRQGAGEQYF
NA,NA,TRBJ2-7,TRBV29-1,TGCAGCGTTGAAGGCAATACAGGTAGCTCCTACGAGCAGTACTTC,CSVEGNTGSSYEQYF
NA,NA,TRBJ1-1,TRBV4-2,TGTGCCAGCAGCCGGCGGACTGAAGCTTTCTTT,CASSRRTEAFF
NA,TRBD2,TRBJ2-5,TRBV2,TGTGCCAGCACCCGAGCTAGCGGGGGAGGGGAGACCCAGTACTTC,CASTRASGGGETQYF